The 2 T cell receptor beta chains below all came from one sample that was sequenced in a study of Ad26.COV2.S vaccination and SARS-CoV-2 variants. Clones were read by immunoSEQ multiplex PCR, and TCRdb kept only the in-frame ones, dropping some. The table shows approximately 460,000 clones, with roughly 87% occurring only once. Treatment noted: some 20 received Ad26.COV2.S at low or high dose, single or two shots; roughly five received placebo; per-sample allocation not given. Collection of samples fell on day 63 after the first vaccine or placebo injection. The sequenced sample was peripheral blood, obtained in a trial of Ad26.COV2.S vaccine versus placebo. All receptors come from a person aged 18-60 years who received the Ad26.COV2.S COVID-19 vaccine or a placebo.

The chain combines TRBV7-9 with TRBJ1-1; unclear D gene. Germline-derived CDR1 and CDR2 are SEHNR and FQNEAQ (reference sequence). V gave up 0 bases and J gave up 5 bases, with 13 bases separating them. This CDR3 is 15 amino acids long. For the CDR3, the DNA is TGTGCCAGCAGCTTAGCCCAGAGGGTTTCAACTGAAGCTTTCTTT. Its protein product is CASSLAQRVSTEAFF.

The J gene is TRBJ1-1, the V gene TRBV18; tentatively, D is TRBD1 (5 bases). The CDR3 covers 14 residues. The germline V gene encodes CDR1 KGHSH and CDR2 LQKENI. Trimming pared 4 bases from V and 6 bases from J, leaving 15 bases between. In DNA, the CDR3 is TGTGCCAGCTCACGGCAGGGAGGTGGCCCTGAAGCTTTCTTT. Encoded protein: CASSRQGGGPEAFF.